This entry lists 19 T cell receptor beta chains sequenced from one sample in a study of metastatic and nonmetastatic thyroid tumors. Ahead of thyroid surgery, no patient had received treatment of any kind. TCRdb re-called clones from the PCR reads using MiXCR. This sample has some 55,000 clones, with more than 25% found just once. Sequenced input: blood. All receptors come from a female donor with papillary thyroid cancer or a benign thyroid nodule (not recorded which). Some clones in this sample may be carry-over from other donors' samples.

CDR3 amino acids: CSARQALVNEKLFF. DNA for the CDR3: TGCAGTGCTAGACAGGCCCTTGTTAATGAAAAACTGTTTTTT. The chain uses TRBV20-1 and TRBJ1-4, with D unresolved. The CDR3 contains 14 residues. The germline V and J ends were trimmed by 2 bases and 4 bases, with 11 bases remaining between them. Germline-derived CDR1 and CDR2 are DFQATT and SNEGSKA (reference sequence).

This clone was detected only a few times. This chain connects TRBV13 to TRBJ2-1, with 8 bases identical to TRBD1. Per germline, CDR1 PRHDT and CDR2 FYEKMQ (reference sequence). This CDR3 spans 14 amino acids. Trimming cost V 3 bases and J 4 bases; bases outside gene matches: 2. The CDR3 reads CASSFRGPYNEQFF. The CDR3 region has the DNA TGTGCCAGCAGCTTCAGGGGGCCTTACAATGAGCAGTTCTTC. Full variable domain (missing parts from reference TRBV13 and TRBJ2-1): AAGVIQSPRHLIKEKRETATLKCYPIPRHDTVYWYQQGPGQDPQFLISFYEKMQSDKGSIPDRFSAQQFSDYHSELNMSSLELGDSALYFCASSFRGPYNEQFFGPGTRLTVL.

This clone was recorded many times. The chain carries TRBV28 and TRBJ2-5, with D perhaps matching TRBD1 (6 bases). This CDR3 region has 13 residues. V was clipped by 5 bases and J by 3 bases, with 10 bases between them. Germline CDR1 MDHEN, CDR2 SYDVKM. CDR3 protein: CASSPRQEETQYF. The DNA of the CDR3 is TGTGCCAGCAGTCCCCGACAGGAAGAGACCCAGTACTTC. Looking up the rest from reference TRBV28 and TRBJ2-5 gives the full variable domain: DVKVTQSSRYLVKRTGEKVFLECVQDMDHENMFWYRQDPGLGLRLIYFSYDVKMKEKGDIPEGYSVSREKKERFSLILESASTNQTSMYLCASSPRQEETQYFGPGTRLLVL.

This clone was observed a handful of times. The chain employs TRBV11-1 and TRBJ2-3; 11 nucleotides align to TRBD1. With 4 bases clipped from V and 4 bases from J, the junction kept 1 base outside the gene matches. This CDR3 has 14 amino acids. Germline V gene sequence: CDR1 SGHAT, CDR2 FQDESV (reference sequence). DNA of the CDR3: TGTGCCAGCAGCTGGACAGGGGGCCCAGATACGCAGTATTTT. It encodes CASSWTGGPDTQYF.

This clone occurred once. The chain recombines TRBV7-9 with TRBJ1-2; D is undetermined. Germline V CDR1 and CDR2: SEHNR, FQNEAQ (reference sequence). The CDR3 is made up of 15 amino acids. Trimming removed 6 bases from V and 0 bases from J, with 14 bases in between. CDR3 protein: CASRPSFGSNYGYTF. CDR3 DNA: TGTGCCAGCAGACCATCTTTTGGGTCTAACTATGGCTACACCTTC.

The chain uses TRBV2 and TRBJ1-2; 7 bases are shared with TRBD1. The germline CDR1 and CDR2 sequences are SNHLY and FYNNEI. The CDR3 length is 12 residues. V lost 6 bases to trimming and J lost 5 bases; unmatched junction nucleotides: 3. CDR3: CASSGDSYGYTF. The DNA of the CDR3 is TGTGCCAGCAGCGGGGACAGTTATGGCTACACCTTC.

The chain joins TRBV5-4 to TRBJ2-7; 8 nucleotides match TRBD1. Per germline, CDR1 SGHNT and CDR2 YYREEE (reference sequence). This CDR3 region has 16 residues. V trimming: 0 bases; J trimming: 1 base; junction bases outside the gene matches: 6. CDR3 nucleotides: TGTGCCAGCAGCTTGGGGGGGAGGACAGGGTCCTACGAGCAGTACTTC. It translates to CASSLGGRTGSYEQYF.

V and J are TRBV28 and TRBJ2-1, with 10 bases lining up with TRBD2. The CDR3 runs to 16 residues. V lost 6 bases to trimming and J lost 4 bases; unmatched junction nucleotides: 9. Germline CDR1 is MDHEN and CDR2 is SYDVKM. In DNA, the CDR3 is TGTGCCAGCAGAGCCGGACTAGCGGAAATATACAATGAGCAGTTCTTC. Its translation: CASRAGLAEIYNEQFF.

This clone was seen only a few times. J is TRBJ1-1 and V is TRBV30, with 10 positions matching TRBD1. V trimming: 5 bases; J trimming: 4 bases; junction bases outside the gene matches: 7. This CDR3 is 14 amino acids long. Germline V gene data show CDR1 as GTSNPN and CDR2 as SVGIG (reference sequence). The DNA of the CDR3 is TGTGCCTGGGACAGGGACAGGGGCGTCACTGAAGCTTTCTTT. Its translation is CAWDRDRGVTEAFF.

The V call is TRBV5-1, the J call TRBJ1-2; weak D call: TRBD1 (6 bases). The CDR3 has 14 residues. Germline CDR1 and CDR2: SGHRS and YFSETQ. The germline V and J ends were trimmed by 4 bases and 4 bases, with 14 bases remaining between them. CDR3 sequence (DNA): TGCGCCAGCAGCATCCCGACAGGAACCTATGGCTACACCTTC. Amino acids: CASSIPTGTYGYTF.

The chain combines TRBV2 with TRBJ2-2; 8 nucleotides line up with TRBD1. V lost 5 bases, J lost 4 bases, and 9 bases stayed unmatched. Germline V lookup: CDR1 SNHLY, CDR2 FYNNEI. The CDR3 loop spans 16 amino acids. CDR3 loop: CASSFKGQAFTGELFF. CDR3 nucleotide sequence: TGTGCCAGCAGTTTCAAGGGACAGGCTTTCACCGGGGAGCTGTTTTTT.

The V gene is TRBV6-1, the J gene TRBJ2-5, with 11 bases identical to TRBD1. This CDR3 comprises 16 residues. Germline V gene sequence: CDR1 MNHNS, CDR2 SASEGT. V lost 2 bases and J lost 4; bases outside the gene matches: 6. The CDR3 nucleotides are TGTGCCAGCAGTGAATATCGGACAGGGGGCAGAGAGACCCAGTACTTC. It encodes CASSEYRTGGRETQYF.

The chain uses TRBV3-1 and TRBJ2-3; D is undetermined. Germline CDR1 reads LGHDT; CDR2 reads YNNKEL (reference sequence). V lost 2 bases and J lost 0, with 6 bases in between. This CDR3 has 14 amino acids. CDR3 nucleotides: TGTGCCAGCAGCCAATTTGGTAGCACAGATACGCAGTATTTT. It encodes CASSQFGSTDTQYF.

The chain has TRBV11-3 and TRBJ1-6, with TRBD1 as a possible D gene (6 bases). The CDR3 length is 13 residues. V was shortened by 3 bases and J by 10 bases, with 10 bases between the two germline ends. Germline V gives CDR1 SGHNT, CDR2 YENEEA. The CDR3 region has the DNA TGTGCCAGCAGCTTTACACAGGGCTCACCCCTCCACTTT. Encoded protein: CASSFTQGSPLHF.

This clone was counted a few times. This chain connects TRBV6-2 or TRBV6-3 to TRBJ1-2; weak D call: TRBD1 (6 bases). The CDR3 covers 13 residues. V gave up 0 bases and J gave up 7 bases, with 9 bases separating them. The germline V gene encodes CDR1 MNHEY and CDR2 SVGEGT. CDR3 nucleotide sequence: TGTGCCAGCAGTTACTCCCACAGGGCTGGCTACACCTTC. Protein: CASSYSHRAGYTF.

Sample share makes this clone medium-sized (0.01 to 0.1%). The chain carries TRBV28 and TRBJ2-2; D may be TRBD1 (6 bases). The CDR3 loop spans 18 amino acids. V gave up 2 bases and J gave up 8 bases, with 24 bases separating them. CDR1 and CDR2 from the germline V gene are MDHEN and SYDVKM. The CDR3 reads CASSLGFRRGRGQGELFF. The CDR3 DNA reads TGTGCCAGCAGTTTAGGTTTCCGCAGGGGCCGGGGTCAAGGGGAGCTGTTTTTT.

The CDR3 reads CASSPSVRGSSYEQYF. CDR3 in DNA: TGTGCCAGCAGCCCGTCGGTAAGAGGTTCCTCCTACGAGCAGTACTTC. The chain uses TRBV7-3 and TRBJ2-7; D not certain. The CDR3 is made up of 16 amino acids. The V end was cut by 5 bases, the J end by 0 bases, with 17 bases between. Germline assignment: CDR1 SGHTA and CDR2 FQGTGA. Together with reference TRBV7-3 and TRBJ2-7, the CDR3 gives the full variable domain: GAGVSQTPSNKVTEKGKYVELRCDPISGHTALYWYRQSLGQGPEFLIYFQGTGAADDSGLPNDRFFAVRPEGSVSTLKIQRTERGDSAVYLCASSPSVRGSSYEQYFGPGTRLTVT.

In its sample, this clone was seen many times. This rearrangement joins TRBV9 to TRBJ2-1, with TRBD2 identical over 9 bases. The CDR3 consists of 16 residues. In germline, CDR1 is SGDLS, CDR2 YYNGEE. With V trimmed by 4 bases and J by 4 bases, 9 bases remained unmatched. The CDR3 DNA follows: TGTGCCAGCAGCCCTACTCTAGCGGGATCATACAATGAGCAGTTCTTC. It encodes CASSPTLAGSYNEQFF.

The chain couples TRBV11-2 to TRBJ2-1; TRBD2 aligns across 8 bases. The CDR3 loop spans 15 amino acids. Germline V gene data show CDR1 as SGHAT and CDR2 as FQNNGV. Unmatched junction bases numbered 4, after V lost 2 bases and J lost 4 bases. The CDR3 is CASSLSLAGYNEQFF. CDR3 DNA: TGTGCCAGCAGCTTATCCTTAGCGGGGTACAATGAGCAGTTCTTC.